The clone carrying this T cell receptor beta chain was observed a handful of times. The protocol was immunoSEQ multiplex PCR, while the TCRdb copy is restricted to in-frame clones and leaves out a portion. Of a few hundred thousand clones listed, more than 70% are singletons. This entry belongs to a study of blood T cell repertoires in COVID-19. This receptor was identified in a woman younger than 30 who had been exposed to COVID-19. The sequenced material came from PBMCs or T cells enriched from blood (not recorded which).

The chain's CDR3 is CPYPPRGEAFF. CDR3 in DNA: TGCCCTTATCCCCCCAGGGGTGAAGCTTTCTTT. This sequence joins TRBV23-1 and TRBJ1-1; D may be TRBD1 (6 bases). TRBV23-1 qualifies as an ORF whose function is uncertain. This CDR3 spans 11 amino acids.